This T cell receptor beta chain was identified during a study of blood T cell repertoires in COVID-19. Trimming took 0 bases from V and 10 from J; bases not matched to a gene: 13. CDR1 is LNHDA, CDR2 SQIVND, per germline (reference sequence). This CDR3 has 16 residues. This clone appeared a few times. Some clones are missing from TCRdb's copy, which holds only in-frame ones; the method was immunoSEQ multiplex PCR. Here the sample spans fewer than 150,000 clones, 75% to 90% being singletons. The chain couples TRBV19 to TRBJ1-2, with TRBD1 matching 8 bases. The sequenced sample consisted of PBMCs or T cells enriched from blood (not recorded which). The source is a man younger than 40 who had recovered from COVID-19. CDR3 protein: CASSIDLGGVTGDYTF. The CDR3 bases are TGTGCCAGTAGTATAGATCTTGGAGGGGTGACAGGGGACTACACCTTC.